A selection of T cell receptor beta chains follows, all from one sample in a study of T cells in narcolepsy. Profiled with immunoSEQ multiplex PCR; TCRdb holds only in-frame clones, not every one. This table holds over 30,000 clones, approximately 85% found once. The source material was CD45RA- memory CD4+ T cells from PBMCs. All receptors come from a human donor with narcolepsy. Each CDR3 is given with its conserved first and last residue. The D gene is left open where the match is weak. Part of the rows lack a size; the others show once, few, many or a class for expanded clones.

v_call	j_call	d_call	clone_size	cdr3_nt	cdr3_aa
TRBV29-1	TRBJ1-2	NA	NA	TGCAGCGCCAGGGACGGTTATTTGTTTGCCTTC	CSARDGYLFAF
TRBV6-5	TRBJ2-1	TRBD1	NA	TGTGCCAGCCGTCCAGGGACAGGCTACAATGAGCAGTTCTTC	CASRPGTGYNEQFF
TRBV5-4	TRBJ1-1	NA	NA	TGTGCCAGCAGCTTGTGGGGGCGGGAGACTGAAGCTTTCTTT	CASSLWGRETEAFF
TRBV7-2	TRBJ2-1	NA	NA	TGTGCCAGCAGAGCCCTGGGGGAGTACAATGAGCAGTTCTTC	CASRALGEYNEQFF
TRBV13	TRBJ1-3	NA	NA	TGTGCCAGCAGCTTAAGGGGGGGACGGAACTCTGGAAACACCATATATTTT	CASSLRGGRNSGNTIYF
TRBV19	TRBJ1-2	TRBD1	few	TGTGCCAGTAGTATCAACAGGGGAGCCTATGGCTACACCTTC	CASSINRGAYGYTF
TRBV7-9	TRBJ2-7	NA	once	TGTGCCAGCAGCTTAACAAGTTACGAGCAGTACTTC	CASSLTSYEQYF
TRBV5-8	TRBJ2-2	NA	NA	TGTGCCACTAAGAGGACAGAGAACACCGGGGAGCTGTTTTTT	CATKRTENTGELFF
TRBV2	TRBJ1-1	NA	NA	TGTGCCAGCAGACTGGCCCGGGACGAAGCTTTCTTT	CASRLARDEAFF
TRBV25-1	TRBJ1-1	NA	NA	TGTGCCAGCAGAGCCGGGACATTTACTGAAGCTTTCTTT	CASRAGTFTEAFF
TRBV6-1	TRBJ1-5	NA	NA	TGTGCCAGCAGTGAGGGTAAAGGCAATCAGCCCCAGCATTTT	CASSEGKGNQPQHF
TRBV10-3	TRBJ1-2	TRBD1	NA	TGTGCCATCACCCACACAGGGGCCGGCTACACCTTC	CAITHTGAGYTF
TRBV6-6	TRBJ2-2	NA	once	TGTGCCAGCATAATAGCGACCTCCACCGGGGAGCTGTTTTTT	CASIIATSTGELFF
TRBV20-1	TRBJ1-2	NA	NA	TGCAGTGCTCCCGGGTCTCCTACCTTC	CSAPGSPTF
TRBV7-2	TRBJ2-5	TRBD2	NA	TGTGCCAGCAGCTTTAGCGGGGGGGCCACAAAGACCCAGTACTTC	CASSFSGGATKTQYF
TRBV11-3	TRBJ1-1	NA	NA	TGTGCCAGCAGCTTATCACTCCCCATGAACACTGAAGCTTTCTTT	CASSLSLPMNTEAFF
TRBV25-1	TRBJ1-4	NA	once	TGTGCCAGCACACCTTTGGCCGGGGCTATTGAGGAAAAACTGTTTTTT	CASTPLAGAIEEKLFF
TRBV5-1	TRBJ2-7	NA	NA	TGCGCCAGCAGCCCACAGGGACCCTACGAGCAGTACTTC	CASSPQGPYEQYF
TRBV7-2	TRBJ1-2	NA	NA	TGTGCCAGCAGTCCTCTACTGAAGGGCGGCTACACCTTC	CASSPLLKGGYTF
TRBV7-8	TRBJ2-3	TRBD2	NA	TGTGCCAGCAGCTTAGGGACTAGCCCCGCCACAGATACGCAGTATTTT	CASSLGTSPATDTQYF
TRBV15	TRBJ2-7	NA	NA	TGTGCCACCAGCAGAGATTTGGGGAACGAGCAGTACTTC	CATSRDLGNEQYF
TRBV4-2	TRBJ2-5	TRBD2	few	TGTGCCAGCAGCCAAGATTTGGGGACTAGCGGCTCCAGAATCGTGGAGACCCAGTACTTC	CASSQDLGTSGSRIVETQYF
TRBV30	TRBJ1-2	NA	NA	TGTGCCTGGAGGAGAGTGGGTGGGCTCTATGGCTACACCTTC	CAWRRVGGLYGYTF
TRBV23-1	TRBJ2-5	TRBD2	NA	TGCGCCAGCGGATTACTAGCGGGGGGGAAAGAGACCCAGTACTTC	CASGLLAGGKETQYF
TRBV7-9	TRBJ1-5	NA	NA	TGTGCCAGCAGCCCCCGCGGGGACCTCAATCAGCCCCAGCATTTT	CASSPRGDLNQPQHF
TRBV18	TRBJ1-5	TRBD1	few	TGTGCCAGCTCATACGACAGGGGGGTTCAGCCCCAGCATTTT	CASSYDRGVQPQHF
TRBV18	TRBJ1-1	NA	NA	TGTGCCAGCTCCCTCGGGGGGCGCACTGAAGCTTTCTTT	CASSLGGRTEAFF
TRBV28	TRBJ2-7	NA	NA	TGTGCCAGCAGGTTTCGATCCTACGAGCAGTACTTC	CASRFRSYEQYF
TRBV18	TRBJ1-6	TRBD1	few	TGTGCCAGCTCCCAGAGGGGAACAGGGGCTTCACCCCTCCACTTT	CASSQRGTGASPLHF
TRBV7-2	TRBJ2-7	TRBD2	NA	TGTGCCAGCAGCTCCTACCTAGCGGGCCCCTACGAGCAGTACTTC	CASSSYLAGPYEQYF
TRBV25-1	TRBJ2-2	TRBD1	NA	TGTGCCAGCAGTGAAGGACAGGTTCGGAACACCGGGGAGCTGTTTTTT	CASSEGQVRNTGELFF
TRBV9	TRBJ2-3	TRBD2	NA	TGTGCCAGCAGCGTAGAAGTAGGGCGGGGGACTACAGATACGCAGTATTTT	CASSVEVGRGTTDTQYF
TRBV2	TRBJ2-7	NA	NA	TGTGCCAGCGGGCGGGGCAACTACGAGCAGTACTTC	CASGRGNYEQYF
TRBV19	TRBJ1-1	NA	NA	TGTGCCAGTAGTATGAGGGGCTTAAACACTGAAGCTTTCTTT	CASSMRGLNTEAFF
TRBV6-5	TRBJ1-5	NA	NA	TGTGCCAGCGCCGCGAACAGGGTGGGCAATCAGCCCCAGCATTTT	CASAANRVGNQPQHF
TRBV15	TRBJ1-5	TRBD1	once	TGTGCCACCAGCAGAGCCGCAGGGGGTCGCCCCAATCAGCCCCAGCATTTT	CATSRAAGGRPNQPQHF
TRBV19	TRBJ1-2	NA	NA	TGTGCCAGTAGTATTGGGATTGAGGACAACTATGGCTACACCTTC	CASSIGIEDNYGYTF
TRBV6-1	TRBJ1-5	NA	NA	TGTGCCAGCAGTGTACAGGGAGGTCAGCCCCAGCATTTT	CASSVQGGQPQHF
TRBV19	TRBJ2-5	TRBD1	NA	TGTGCCAGTAGTACGCGGACAGGGGGGAAAGTAGAGACCCAGTACTTC	CASSTRTGGKVETQYF
TRBV7-2	TRBJ1-2	TRBD1	NA	TGTGCCAGCAGCCTCAGGACAGGGAGGGGTTTAGGGGGCTACACCTTC	CASSLRTGRGLGGYTF
TRBV30	TRBJ1-5	NA	NA	TGTGCCTGGACCCAGGGGACTCAGCCCCAGCATTTT	CAWTQGTQPQHF
TRBV6-1	TRBJ1-5	NA	NA	TGTGCCAGCAGTGACTTCCACAATCAGCCCCAGCATTTT	CASSDFHNQPQHF
TRBV28	TRBJ1-2	NA	NA	TGTGCCAGCAGCTCTAACTATGGCTACACCTTC	CASSSNYGYTF
TRBV19	TRBJ2-6	NA	NA	TGTGCCAGTAGTATAGAGGGCAGGGGGGCCAACGTCCTGACTTTC	CASSIEGRGANVLTF
TRBV7-7	TRBJ2-1	NA	once	TGTGCTAGCAGCTTAGGGCAGGGGGGATACAATGAGCAGTTCTTC	CASSLGQGGYNEQFF
TRBV4-2	TRBJ2-5	NA	NA	TGTGCCAGCAGCCAAGACCGAGGGGGAGAGACCCAGTACTTC	CASSQDRGGETQYF
TRBV9	TRBJ2-7	TRBD2	NA	TGTGCCAGCAGCAGTAGCGGGGGGCCCTACGAGCAGTACTTC	CASSSSGGPYEQYF
TRBV30	TRBJ2-5	NA	NA	TGTGCCTGGAGTGTACTTGGCGTGGAGACCCAGTACTTC	CAWSVLGVETQYF
TRBV18	TRBJ2-6	NA	NA	TGTGCCAGCCTAGACGGCTCTGGGGCCAACGTCCTGACTTTC	CASLDGSGANVLTF